The 18 T cell receptor beta chains below all came from one sample that was sequenced in a study of cytomegalovirus exposure and HLA in healthy donors. Researchers ran the PCR with 60 Vbeta and 13 Jbeta primers. The assay was immunoSEQ multiplex PCR, and TCRdb's table has in-frame clones only and misses some. The sample shows some 130,000 clones, about 80% of them seen only once. Sequenced input: PBMCs. These receptors were taken from a male donor in good health and CMV-seropositive.

The chain employs TRBV5-1 and TRBJ1-1; 8 bases agree with TRBD1. Losses at the gene ends were 6 bases for V and 2 bases for J; bases not matched to a gene: 6. Germline CDR1 and CDR2: SGHRS and YFSETQ. The CDR3 is 14 amino acids. The CDR3 here is CASNSGGANTEAFF. CDR3 coding DNA: TGCGCCAGCAACTCAGGGGGCGCAAACACTGAAGCTTTCTTT.

This clone was seen a single time. The chain is built from TRBV5-1 and TRBJ2-7; 8 bases map to TRBD1. The CDR3 runs 13 residues. The germline CDR1 and CDR2 sequences are SGHRS and YFSETQ. V lost 2 bases, J lost 5 bases, and 3 bases stayed unmatched. DNA for the CDR3: TGCGCCAGCAGCTTCGGACAGGGTAACGAGCAGTACTTC. This encodes CASSFGQGNEQYF.

The chain uses TRBV4-2 and TRBJ2-3; perhaps TRBD1 as D (5 bases). Germline-derived CDR1 and CDR2 are LGHNA and YNFKEQ. This CDR3 comprises 17 residues. Trimming cost V 0 bases and J 2 bases, with 15 bases left between them. The CDR3 nucleotides are TGTGCCAGCAGCCAAGATGTGGCTTTTGGGGCCACAGATACGCAGTATTTT. It specifies CASSQDVAFGATDTQYF.

With regard to this clone: Germline is not matched at one junction end, which may reflect a read error. This chain uses TRBV5-6 with TRBJ2-1; 9 nucleotides align to TRBD1. The CDR3 runs to 18 residues. Germline V gives CDR1 SGHDT, CDR2 YYEEEE. The CDR3: CASSLGAPDRGWHKEQFF. The CDR3 DNA is TGTGCCAGCAGCTTGGGGGCCCCGGACAGGGGTTGGCACAAGGAGCAGTTCTTC. The variable domain in full, completed from reference TRBV5-6 and TRBJ2-1, reads DAGVTQSPTHLIKTRGQQVTLRCSPKSGHDTVSWYQQALGQGPQFIFQYYEEEERQRGNFPDRFSGHQFPNYSSELNVNALLLGDSALYLCASSLGAPDRGWHKEQFFGPGTRLTVL.

V and J are TRBV2 and TRBJ1-4, with a possible D match to TRBD1 (5 bases). The germline gives CDR1 SNHLY, CDR2 FYNNEI. V shed 6 bases and J shed 2 bases, with 19 bases lying between them. The CDR3 sequence is 17 residues long. The CDR3 nucleotides read TGTGCCAGCAGGGCCCGACAGAACTATCCTACTAATGAAAAACTGTTTTTT. Residues: CASRARQNYPTNEKLFF. Full variable domain (missing parts from reference TRBV2 and TRBJ1-4): EPEVTQTPSHQVTQMGQEVILRCVPISNHLYFYWYRQILGQKVEFLVSFYNNEISEKSEIFDDQFSVERPDGSNFTLKIRSTKLEDSAMYFCASRARQNYPTNEKLFFGSGTQLSVL.

This clone was recorded a few times. The rearrangement joins TRBV4-1 to TRBJ2-4; 14 nucleotides line up with TRBD2. Germline CDR1 is MGHRA and CDR2 is YSYEKL. Trimming removed 2 bases from V and 3 bases from J; junction bases left unmatched: 9. CDR3 length: 19 amino acids. The CDR3 sequence: CASSQPRLAGGPGKNIQYF. CDR3 nucleotide sequence: TGCGCCAGCAGCCAACCTAGACTAGCGGGGGGGCCCGGCAAAAACATTCAGTACTTC.

Remarks on this clone: One end of the junction does not line up with germline, which may come from a read error. The V call is TRBV7-9, the J call TRBJ2-5; a weak D match, TRBD1 (6 bases). CDR1 SEHNR and CDR2 FQNEAQ come from the germline V gene (reference sequence). The CDR3 sequence is 15 residues long. The CDR3 DNA is TGTTCCAGCAGCTTAGAGGGCAGGGGCCCAGAGACCCAGTACTTC. Translation: CSSSLEGRGPETQYF.

This clone appeared a single time. The chain carries TRBV11-2 and TRBJ2-3, with 9 bases aligning to TRBD2. This CDR3 spans 17 amino acids. The germline V gene encodes CDR1 SGHAT and CDR2 FQNNGV. J was trimmed by 2 bases and V by 2 bases; bases with no gene match: 8. The CDR3 region is CASSLIGGGAPTDTQYF. For the CDR3, the DNA is TGTGCCAGCAGCTTAATTGGCGGGGGGGCCCCCACAGATACGCAGTATTTT.

This chain links TRBV5-1 with TRBJ2-3; the match to TRBD2 covers 9 bases. Per the germline V gene, CDR1 is SGHRS and CDR2 is YFSETQ. The trim removed 4 bases at V and 3 bases at J, leaving 9 bases unmatched. This CDR3 contains 16 residues. The DNA of the CDR3 is TGCGCCAGCAGCGATAATAGCGGGGGCTCTACAGATACGCAGTATTTT. This codes for CASSDNSGGSTDTQYF.

V gene TRBV6-1 combines with J gene TRBJ2-7, with 7 bases fitting TRBD2. Germline values: CDR1 MNHNS, CDR2 SASEGT. V lost 1 base, J lost 7 bases, and 10 bases stayed unmatched. The CDR3 length is 15 residues. The CDR3 DNA reads TGTGCCAGCAGTGAAGTAGCTAGCGGTCATGGTGAGCAGTACTTC. It translates to CASSEVASGHGEQYF.

The chain is built from TRBV4-2 and TRBJ2-7; perhaps TRBD1 as D (6 bases). This CDR3 has 14 residues. Germline V lookup: CDR1 LGHNA, CDR2 YNFKEQ. Trimming pared 0 bases from V and 4 bases from J, leaving 10 bases between. The DNA of the CDR3 is TGTGCCAGCAGCCAAGAAGCAGGGGTATACGAGCAGTACTTC. Translation: CASSQEAGVYEQYF.

With regard to this clone: One end of the junction fails to match germline, which may point to a read error. The chain carries TRBV5-6 and TRBJ1-2; 8 nucleotides line up with TRBD1. The CDR3 spans 12 residues. Per germline, CDR1 SGHDT and CDR2 YYEEEE. CDR3 coding DNA: TGTGCCAGCAGCCAGGACAGGGTGGGCTACCCCTTC. It encodes CASSQDRVGYPF.

The genes are TRBV5-1 and TRBJ2-1; 10 bases are shared with TRBD1. The junction had 5 bases not matched to a gene; V was cut back by 2 bases and J by 9 bases. This CDR3 is 14 amino acids long. CDR1 is SGHRS and CDR2 is YFSETQ in the germline V gene. The CDR3 DNA sequence: TGCGCCAGCAGCTTAAGACAGGGGGCGGCTGAGCAGTTCTTC. Its protein product is CASSLRQGAAEQFF.

The chain employs TRBV10-3 and TRBJ2-7, with 7 bases matching TRBD2. Germline values: CDR1 ENHRY, CDR2 SYGVKD. With V trimmed by 7 bases and J by 5 bases, 8 bases remained unmatched. The CDR3 length is 13 residues. The CDR3 protein is CAIKTSSRNEQYF. The CDR3, as DNA: TGTGCCATCAAGACTAGCTCACGCAACGAGCAGTACTTC.

The chain carries TRBV25-1 and TRBJ2-5; no firm D call. The J call is in doubt because the DNA end fits TRBJ2-7 better. The CDR3 sequence is 11 residues long. Germline-derived CDR1 and CDR2 are MGHDK and SYGVNS. The CDR3 protein is CASSGFYEQYF. CDR3 nucleotides: TGTGCCAGCAGTGGATTTTACGAGCAGTACTTC.

The chain uses TRBV19 and TRBJ1-1; 10 bases are a match to TRBD1. Unmatched junction bases numbered 13, after V lost 8 bases and J lost 1 base. This CDR3 comprises 17 residues. Germline V gene lookup returns CDR1 LNHDA and CDR2 SQIVND (reference sequence). The CDR3 is CASQSETGGASNTEAFF. DNA of the CDR3: TGTGCCAGTCAATCCGAGACAGGGGGCGCGTCGAACACTGAAGCTTTCTTT. The variable domain in full, completed from reference TRBV19 and TRBJ1-1, reads DGGITQSPKYLFRKEGQNVTLSCEQNLNHDAMYWYRQDPGQGLRLIYYSQIVNDFQKGDIAEGYSVSREKKESFPLTVTSAQKNPTAFYLCASQSETGGASNTEAFFGQGTRLTVV.

The chain uses TRBV7-9 and TRBJ1-1; 7 positions match TRBD1. The CDR3 is 15 residues long. After removal of 5 bases from V and 1 base from J, the junction contained 7 bases not matched to a gene. Germline V gene sequence: CDR1 SEHNR, CDR2 FQNEAQ (reference sequence). CDR3 coding DNA: TGTGCCAGCAGCGTCCAACAGGGGTCGAACACTGAAGCTTTCTTT. Residues: CASSVQQGSNTEAFF.

Of note for this clone: The sample contains more than one DNA sequence encoding this CDR3. The rearrangement links TRBV5-4 to TRBJ2-1; 11 bases agree with TRBD2. CDR1 is SGHNT, CDR2 YYREEE, per germline (reference sequence). V shed 3 bases, J shed 4 bases, and the junction held 3 bases outside the gene matches. CDR3 size: 15 residues. CDR3 DNA: TGTGCCAGCAGCTCCGGACTAGCGGGTTACAATGAGCAGTTCTTC. Residues: CASSSGLAGYNEQFF.